This T cell receptor beta chain was sequenced during a study of blood T cell repertoires in COVID-19. Study context: Sites across the United States, Italy and Spain contributed samples from acute and convalescent COVID-19. T cells, B-cell-depleted T cells, or PBMCs provided the cDNA or gDNA that served as material.

By proportion, this clone is hyperexpanded. The authors' processing: Estimation of nucleated cell counts was performed using reference gene primer amplification. Sequenced by immunoSEQ multiplex PCR; TCRdb stores in-frame clones only, minus some. V and J calls and clone size follow that table, whereas D and trimming were derived from the DNA. Of 65,000 to 90,000 clones in the sample, 85% to 90% were seen once. Germline V gene data show CDR1 as SGDLS and CDR2 as YYNGEE. The CDR3 covers 19 residues. Trimming removed 10 bases from V and 0 bases from J, with 32 bases in between. This rearrangement joins TRBV9 to TRBJ2-7; TRBD1 is a possible D gene (6 bases). The receptor's source is an elderly woman in a cohort sampled during active or convalescent COVID-19. The sequencing input was peripheral blood. CDR3 bases: TGTGCCGGTGCACAGGGTTTTTCTCAAGAAGACCGGAGCTCCTACGAGCAGTACGTC. Amino acid sequence: CAGAQGFSQEDRSSYEQYV.